This T cell receptor (beta chain) came from a study of HIV-infected patients and healthy controls. Via MiXCR, TCRdb re-called the 5' RACE reads, giving one row per CDR3 protein. The sample includes tens of thousands of distinct CDR3 sequences, over 15% seen only once; the top ten take about 1.3%. Trimming removed 5 bases from V and 10 bases from J, with 15 bases in between. CDR3 length: 13 amino acids. Germline V gene sequence: CDR1 SGHTA, CDR2 FQGTGA. This TCR was recovered from a human donor in good health. Input material: CD4+ T cells from blood. This rearrangement joins TRBV7-3 to TRBJ2-1, with D unresolved. In nucleotides, the CDR3 is TGTGCCAGCAGCCCCGGACCCTCGACAGAGCAGTTCTTC. It yields the protein CASSPGPSTEQFF. Filled out from reference TRBV7-3 and TRBJ2-1, the complete variable domain reads GAGVSQTPSNKVTEKGKYVELRCDPISGHTALYWYRQSLGQGPEFLIYFQGTGAADDSGLPNDRFFAVRPEGSVSTLKIQRTERGDSAVYLCASSPGPSTEQFFGPGTRLTVL.